These 26 T cell receptor beta chains share one sample of origin, sequenced in a study of blood T cell repertoires in COVID-19. Measured with immunoSEQ multiplex PCR; TCRdb has only the in-frame clones, and not every one. The sample has over 130,000 clones; roughly 84% are singletons. The sample consisted of peripheral blood. These receptor sequences come from a man between 25 and 39 years old with COVID-19, enrolled during active disease.

The chain couples TRBV6-5 to TRBJ2-5; 7 bases map to TRBD2. The CDR3 consists of 14 residues. J gave up 5 bases and V 0 bases, and 3 bases lay outside the gene matches. CDR1 MNHEY and CDR2 SVGAGI come from the germline V gene. CDR3 region: CASSYSGGFETQYF. The CDR3 nucleotides are TGTGCCAGCAGTTACTCGGGAGGGTTCGAGACCCAGTACTTC.

The gene calls are TRBV5-4 and TRBJ1-6; TRBD1 aligns across 11 bases. There are 15 residues in the CDR3. Germline V gene data show CDR1 as SGHNT and CDR2 as YYREEE (reference sequence). Trimming at V came to 5 bases and at J to 9 bases, leaving 7 bases not matched to a gene. The CDR3 nucleotides are TGTGCCAGCAGACGGACAGGGGGCTTGGGTTCACCCCTCCACTTT. Residues: CASRRTGGLGSPLHF.

Comment on this clone: The same CDR3 can be traced to other DNA sequences in this sample. This chain joins TRBV30 and TRBJ2-7, with 7 bases that match TRBD1. J gave up 10 bases and V 4 bases, and 13 bases lay outside the gene matches. Germline-derived CDR1 and CDR2 are GTSNPN and SVGIG (reference sequence). The CDR3 length is 13 residues. The CDR3 is CAWTPPGTGVQYF. CDR3 DNA sequence: TGTGCCTGGACCCCCCCCGGAACAGGGGTACAGTACTTC.

The chain combines TRBV7-9 with TRBJ1-3, with 7 positions matching TRBD1. Germline-derived CDR1 and CDR2 are SEHNR and FQNEAQ (reference sequence). The V gene end was trimmed by 4 bases and the J gene end by 0 bases; junction bases not matched to a gene: 3. There are 15 residues in the CDR3. The CDR3 DNA reads as TGTGCCAGCAGCTCCGACAGGGCCTCTGGAAACACCATATATTTT. Encoded protein: CASSSDRASGNTIYF.

J is TRBJ2-2 and V is TRBV5-5; D gene uncertain. Germline-derived CDR1 and CDR2 are SGHKS and YYEKEE (reference sequence). Trimming stripped 0 bases from V and 2 bases from J, with 8 bases between. This CDR3 has 15 amino acids. As DNA, the CDR3 is TGTGCCAGCAGCTTGGAACTCCTTAACACCGGGGAGCTGTTTTTT. Residues: CASSLELLNTGELFF.

Here the CDR3 DNA reads TGTGCCAGCAGCGTAGGTTTGACTAGCGGGAGCAATGAGCAGTTCTTC. Its translation: CASSVGLTSGSNEQFF. The chain has TRBV9 and TRBJ2-1; 12 bases are a match to TRBD2. Trimming cost V 0 bases and J 6 bases; bases outside gene matches: 4. The CDR3 extends over 16 amino acids. Germline CDR1 SGDLS, CDR2 YYNGEE.

The chain joins TRBV11-3 to TRBJ2-3; TRBD1 is a possible D gene (5 bases). Per the germline V gene, CDR1 is SGHNT and CDR2 is YENEEA. The CDR3 covers 14 residues. V lost 1 base, J lost 2 bases, and 7 bases lay in between. CDR3 DNA sequence: TGTGCCAGCAGCTTAGGACAGACCACAGATACGCAGTATTTT. Protein sequence: CASSLGQTTDTQYF.

The J gene is TRBJ2-5, the V gene TRBV11-2; D is perhaps TRBD2 (5 bases). The V and J ends lost 2 bases and 5 bases respectively, with 9 bases between them. Looked up from germline, CDR1 is SGHAT and CDR2 is FQNNGV. The CDR3 loop spans 13 amino acids. The CDR3 bases are TGTGCCAGCAGCTTATTTAGGAGGGAGACCCAGTACTTC. This gives the protein CASSLFRRETQYF.

This chain joins TRBV28 and TRBJ1-2; TRBD1 matches 9 bases. This CDR3 is built from 14 residues. V trimming: 5 bases; J trimming: 3 bases; junction bases outside the gene matches: 4. CDR1 and CDR2 (germline): MDHEN, SYDVKM. As DNA, the CDR3 is TGTGCCAGCAGTCTTAACAGGGGGCACTATGGCTACACCTTC. Protein: CASSLNRGHYGYTF.

The CDR3 protein is CASSPYGQSSYNSPLHF. CDR3 DNA: TGTGCCAGCAGCCCATACGGACAGAGCTCCTATAATTCACCCCTCCACTTT. J is TRBJ1-6 and V is TRBV5-6; possible D gene TRBD1, 6 bases. Germline V gene lookup returns CDR1 SGHDT and CDR2 YYEEEE. This CDR3 spans 17 amino acids. Trimming stripped 4 bases from V and 0 bases from J, with 14 bases between.

The chain has TRBV28 and TRBJ2-7, with D possibly matching TRBD1 (6 bases). The CDR3 has 11 residues. Between the trimmed V and J ends, which lost 8 bases and 5 bases, there was a span of 10 bases. The germline V gene has CDR1 MDHEN and CDR2 SYDVKM. The DNA for the CDR3 is TGTGCCAGCCGGCAGGGGCACGAGCAGTACTTC. It codes for CASRQGHEQYF.

The chain uses TRBV18 and TRBJ1-6; D not resolved. The CDR3 loop spans 15 amino acids. V was shortened by 2 bases and J by 5 bases, with 10 bases between the two germline ends. Germline loops: CDR1 KGHSH, CDR2 LQKENI. DNA for the CDR3: TGTGCCAGCTCACCAGTAGGAGATAATAATTCACCCCTCCACTTT. It yields the protein CASSPVGDNNSPLHF.

The chain carries TRBV19 and TRBJ1-1, with 8 bases identical to TRBD1. The V gene end was trimmed by 6 bases and the J gene end by 5 bases; junction bases not matched to a gene: 8. The CDR3 extends over 14 amino acids. Germline V gives CDR1 LNHDA, CDR2 SQIVND (reference sequence). CDR3 loop: CASRQQGGGTEAFF. The CDR3 bases are TGTGCCAGTAGGCAACAGGGGGGTGGGACTGAAGCTTTCTTT.

In DNA, the CDR3 is TGTGCCTGGAGTGCCCGGGACACGAGCTCCTACGAGCAGTACTTC. Translated: CAWSARDTSSYEQYF. This rearrangement joins TRBV30 to TRBJ2-7, with D possibly being TRBD1 (6 bases). In germline, CDR1 is GTSNPN, CDR2 SVGIG (reference sequence). The CDR3 spans 15 residues. V lost 1 base and J lost 0, with 13 bases in between.

CDR3 loop: CASSQGSEQYF. CDR3 bases: TGTGCCAGCAGCCAAGGTAGCGAGCAGTACTTC. V gene TRBV14 combines with J gene TRBJ2-7; D not resolved. Germline V gene sequence: CDR1 SGHDN, CDR2 FVKESK. V lost 1 base to trimming and J lost 6 bases, with 4 bases between them. The CDR3 runs 11 residues.

The chain recombines TRBV12-3 or TRBV12-4 with TRBJ1-1; perhaps TRBD1 as D (5 bases). This CDR3 is 13 amino acids long. Between the trimmed V and J ends, which lost 10 bases and 6 bases, there was a span of 18 bases. The CDR3 is CATHPGAGAEAFF. For the CDR3, the DNA is TGTGCCACCCACCCCGGGGCGGGGGCTGAAGCTTTCTTT.

J is TRBJ1-3 and V is TRBV30; no clear D. Trimming removed 1 base at V and 0 bases at J, with 19 bases between. The germline gives CDR1 GTSNPN, CDR2 SVGIG (reference sequence). The length of the CDR3 is 18 residues. The CDR3 bases are TGTGCCTGGAGTGACCCTTCTAGCGGGAGGACCTCTGGAAACACCATATATTTT. Translation gives CAWSDPSSGRTSGNTIYF.

V is TRBV5-4 and J is TRBJ2-5; the match to TRBD1 covers 7 bases. The germline CDR1 and CDR2 sequences are SGHNT and YYREEE (reference sequence). The CDR3 contains 14 residues. The junction had 4 bases not matched to a gene; V was cut back by 0 bases and J by 5 bases. The DNA for the CDR3 is TGTGCCAGCAGCTTGGCCACAGGGGTGGAGACCCAGTACTTC. Encoded protein: CASSLATGVETQYF.

The rearrangement joins TRBV19 to TRBJ1-5; D unclear. The germline V gene encodes CDR1 LNHDA and CDR2 SQIVND (reference sequence). V gave up 5 bases and J gave up 6 bases, with 17 bases separating them. This CDR3 is 15 amino acids long. The CDR3, as DNA: TGTGCCAGTAGTCCTAGGGCGGGGTTGCGTCAGCCCCAGCATTTT. It specifies CASSPRAGLRQPQHF. Based on the CDR3 plus reference TRBV19 and TRBJ1-5, the full variable domain is DGGITQSPKYLFRKEGQNVTLSCEQNLNHDAMYWYRQDPGQGLRLIYYSQIVNDFQKGDIAEGYSVSREKKESFPLTVTSAQKNPTAFYLCASSPRAGLRQPQHFGDGTRLSIL.

The J gene is TRBJ1-5, the V gene TRBV19; no firm D call. Germline CDR1 reads LNHDA; CDR2 reads SQIVND (reference sequence). V dropped 4 bases and J dropped 7 bases, with 14 bases sitting between them. There are 14 residues in the CDR3. The CDR3 is CASSNPEVGQPQHF. In DNA, the CDR3 is TGTGCCAGTAGTAATCCTGAGGTTGGACAGCCCCAGCATTTT.

The rearrangement uses TRBV7-3 and TRBJ1-2, with 9 nucleotides matching TRBD1. This CDR3 is built from 15 residues. Looked up from germline, CDR1 is SGHTA and CDR2 is FQGTGA. Losses at the gene ends were 4 bases for V and 8 bases for J; bases not matched to a gene: 11. CDR3: CASSSTGGATGGYTF. In DNA form, the CDR3 reads TGTGCCAGCAGCTCAACAGGGGGCGCAACGGGAGGCTACACCTTC.

V usage is TRBV9 and J usage is TRBJ2-1; maybe TRBD2 (7 bases). The V and J ends lost 3 bases and 3 bases respectively, with 16 bases between them. From germline, CDR1 is SGDLS and CDR2 YYNGEE. CDR3 length: 16 amino acids. CDR3 DNA sequence: TGTGCCAGCAGCGCCCTAGGGGGGACTAACTACAATGAGCAGTTCTTC. It encodes CASSALGGTNYNEQFF.

The rearrangement links TRBV19 to TRBJ2-2, with D perhaps TRBD2 (6 bases). The CDR3 covers 12 residues. In germline, CDR1 is LNHDA, CDR2 SQIVND (reference sequence). Trimming took off 11 bases at V and 4 bases at J, with 11 bases between the two ends. As DNA, the CDR3 is TGTGCCGGGGGGAGTTTCACCGGGGAGCTGTTTTTT. This encodes CAGGSFTGELFF.

This chain joins TRBV28 and TRBJ2-7; D possibly corresponds to TRBD2 (5 bases). The CDR3 runs to 13 residues. Germline CDR1 reads MDHEN; CDR2 reads SYDVKM. Trimming took 8 bases from V and 4 from J, leaving 15 bases between them. In nucleotides, the CDR3 is TGTGCCAGCGCCGCCGGGGTTTCGTACGAGCAGTACTTC. Translated: CASAAGVSYEQYF.

The CDR3 DNA reads as TGTGCCACCGACAAATACCGGGGATCTACCTATGGCTACACCTTC. Its translation: CATDKYRGSTYGYTF. This chain connects TRBV6-5 to TRBJ1-2; D remains ambiguous. CDR3 size: 15 residues. Trimming pared 10 bases from V and 4 bases from J, leaving 22 bases between. The V gene's germline CDR1 is MNHEY and CDR2 SVGAGI.

The chain recombines TRBV5-1 with TRBJ2-3; 8 bases agree with TRBD2. V lost 4 bases and J lost 3; bases outside the gene matches: 7. The CDR3 covers 15 residues. Germline V gives CDR1 SGHRS, CDR2 YFSETQ. The DNA for the CDR3 is TGCGCCAGCAGCGCCCTAGCGGGTCAGACAGATACGCAGTATTTT. Translated: CASSALAGQTDTQYF.